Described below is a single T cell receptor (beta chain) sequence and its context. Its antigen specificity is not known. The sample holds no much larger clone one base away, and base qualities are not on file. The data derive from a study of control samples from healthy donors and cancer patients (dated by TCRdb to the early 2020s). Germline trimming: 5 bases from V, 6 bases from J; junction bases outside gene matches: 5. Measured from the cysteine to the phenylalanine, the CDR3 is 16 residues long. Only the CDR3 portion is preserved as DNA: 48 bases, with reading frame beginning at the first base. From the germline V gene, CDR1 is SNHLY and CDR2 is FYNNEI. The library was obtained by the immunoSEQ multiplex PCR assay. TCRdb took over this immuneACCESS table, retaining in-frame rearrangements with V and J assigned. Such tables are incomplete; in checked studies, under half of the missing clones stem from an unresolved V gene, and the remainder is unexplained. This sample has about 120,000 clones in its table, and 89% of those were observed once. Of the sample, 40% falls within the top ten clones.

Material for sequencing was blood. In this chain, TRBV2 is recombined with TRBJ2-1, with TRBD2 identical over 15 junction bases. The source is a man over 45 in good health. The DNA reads TGTGCCAGCAGTAGACGGACTAGCGGGGGGGGCAATGAGCAGTTCTTC. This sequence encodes CASSRRTSGGGNEQFF.